This T cell receptor (beta chain) was identified in a study of spatial heterogeneity in lung cancer. For the study at large: Within raw reads, each unique TCR and UMI combination appeared on average more than ten times.

TCRdb passed the 5' RACE reads through MiXCR, listing each CDR3 protein once. The repertoire includes around 63,000 distinct CDR3 sequences, roughly 8% of them detected once, and around 16% sits in the top ten. Germline CDR1 is MNHNS and CDR2 is SASEGT. The CDR3 is 12 residues long. Study results and limitations: Ubiquitous expanded tumor TCRs surfaced in blood more at resection than they did at follow-up.

As for time point: sample taken at primary tumor resection. Tumor, nontumor lung or frozen PBMC supplied whole RNA, sequenced without sorting. The donors comprised about 65 untreated early-stage non-small cell lung cancer patients. A remark on this clonotype: Antigen: not known.

The specimen was PBMCs, collected at surgery. The receptor's source is a female donor with early-stage non-small cell lung cancer. The V gene is TRBV6-1, the J gene TRBJ2-3, with D possibly being TRBD2 (5 bases). In DNA form, the CDR3 reads TGTGCTACAAGGAGGACGGCAGATACGCAGTATTTT. Protein sequence: CATRRTADTQYF.